What follows are 4 T cell receptor beta chains derived from one specimen sequenced in a study of relationships among human T cell subsets. Th1 cells were collected as flow-through following bead selections for CD25, CD56 and CD294. From mRNA, alpha and beta CDR3 regions were amplified using semiquantitative ARM-PCR. ARM-PCR used tagged nested gene-specific primers, then communal superprimers for exponential amplification. In TCRdb, the multiplex PCR reads were re-called with MiXCR into one record per CDR3 protein. The data hold about 12,000 distinct CDR3 sequences, with around 69% observed a single time. Sequencing was done on a sample of CD4+ Th1 cells sorted from blood. These receptors originate from a man aged 40-50 years in good health.

This clonotype was picked up a small number of times. The CDR3 sequence is CASSQGQGAWEQYF. The CDR3 DNA is TGCGCCAGCAGCCAAGGACAGGGGGCCTGGGAGCAGTACTTC. This sequence joins TRBV4-1 and TRBJ2-7, with 10 bases lining up with TRBD1. The CDR3 runs to 14 residues. V lost 1 base to trimming and J lost 7 bases; unmatched junction nucleotides: 4. Germline-derived CDR1 and CDR2 are MGHRA and YSYEKL.

This chain joins TRBV11-2 and TRBJ2-7; TRBD1 aligns across 7 bases. Trimming cost V 5 bases and J 3 bases; bases outside gene matches: 4. The CDR3 contains 13 residues. Germline CDR1 SGHAT, CDR2 FQNNGV. The CDR3 nucleotides read TGTGCCAGCAGCCAAACAGGGGACTACGAGCAGTACTTC. Translating it yields CASSQTGDYEQYF.

This clonotype was observed a handful of times. The chain is built from TRBV2 and TRBJ1-2, with TRBD1 matching over 7 bases. The CDR3 consists of 14 residues. Unmatched junction bases numbered 6, after V lost 3 bases and J lost 5 bases. Germline CDR1 and CDR2: SNHLY and FYNNEI. The CDR3 spells CASSDRQGWYGYTF. As DNA, the CDR3 is TGTGCCAGCAGTGATCGACAGGGCTGGTATGGCTACACCTTC.

The gene calls are TRBV20-1 and TRBJ2-7; TRBD2 matches 8 bases. With V trimmed by 0 bases and J by 1 base, 5 bases remained unmatched. This CDR3 region has 15 residues. The germline V gene has CDR1 DFQATT and CDR2 SNEGSKA (reference sequence). CDR3 coding DNA: TGCAGTGCTAGAGAGGTCACTAGCGGTTCCTACGAGCAGTACTTC. It yields the protein CSAREVTSGSYEQYF.